Each of the 24 T cell receptor beta chains below was sequenced from the same sample in a study of shared clonotypes between healthy human individuals. This table comes from immunoSEQ multiplex PCR, and its TCRdb copy is limited to in-frame clones, with some not included. Of a few hundred thousand clones listed, around 79% are singletons. Input material: PBMCs. Source of these receptors: a woman in her thirties or forties in good health. Some clones in this sample may be carry-over from other donors' samples.

The genes are TRBV5-8 and TRBJ1-4, with D tentatively TRBD1 (6 bases). Germline V gene sequence: CDR1 SGHTS, CDR2 YDEGEE. The CDR3 contains 13 residues. The V and J ends lost 2 bases and 8 bases respectively, with 10 bases between them. The CDR3 DNA sequence: TGTGCCAGCAGCTTCAAGGGGGGCGAAAAACTGTTTTTT. Translation: CASSFKGGEKLFF.

The table lists this clone with a few counts. V and J are TRBV19 and TRBJ2-7; D tentatively fits TRBD1 or TRBD2 (6 bases each). CDR1 and CDR2 (germline): LNHDA, SQIVND (reference sequence). The V gene lost 4 bases and the J gene lost 5 bases, with 15 bases spanning the gap. This CDR3 comprises 14 residues. The CDR3 region is CASSKGEEAHEQYF. The DNA of the CDR3 is TGTGCCAGTAGTAAGGGGGAGGAGGCCCACGAGCAGTACTTC.

The chain uses TRBV10-3 and TRBJ2-5; TRBD2 might be the D (6 bases). The J call may be incorrect, as the DNA end agrees better with TRBJ2-7. CDR1 is ENHRY and CDR2 is SYGVKD in the germline V gene. This CDR3 spans 15 amino acids. CDR3 nucleotide sequence: TGTGCCATCAGTGACCCGGCGGGACGCCCCTACGAGCAGTACTTC. Amino acids: CAISDPAGRPYEQYF.

The chain combines TRBV7-9 with TRBJ2-7, with D unresolved. CDR3 length: 12 amino acids. With 5 bases removed from V and 2 bases from J, the gap between germline ends came to 7 bases. Germline V gives CDR1 SEHNR, CDR2 FQNEAQ (reference sequence). The chain's CDR3 is CASSPETYEQYF. In DNA form, the CDR3 reads TGTGCCAGCAGCCCCGAAACCTACGAGCAGTACTTC.

The gene calls are TRBV18 and TRBJ1-2; a weak D match, TRBD1 (5 bases). V was clipped by 6 bases and J by 2 bases, with 13 bases between them. This CDR3 comprises 14 residues. The germline V gene encodes CDR1 KGHSH and CDR2 LQKENI. CDR3: CASSQGFSNYGYTF. CDR3 nucleotides: TGTGCCAGCTCCCAGGGTTTTTCGAACTATGGCTACACCTTC.

The rearrangement uses TRBV28 and TRBJ2-7; perhaps D is TRBD1 or TRBD2 (8 bases each). V lost 8 bases and J lost 13, with 24 bases in between. The CDR3 totals 13 residues. Germline CDR1 and CDR2: MDHEN and SYDVKM. Here the CDR3 reads CASLGQGLGLAYF. The CDR3 bases are TGTGCCAGCCTCGGACAGGGTTTAGGACTAGCCTACTTC.

The chain is built from TRBV4-2 and TRBJ2-5, with 7 bases aligning to TRBD2. Per germline, CDR1 LGHNA and CDR2 YNFKEQ. The V segment lost 1 base and the J segment 3 bases; nucleotides outside the gene matches: 5. The CDR3 contains 15 residues. In nucleotides, the CDR3 is TGTGCCAGCAGCCAAGCCGCGGGAGCCAAAGAGACCCAGTACTTC. Its translation: CASSQAAGAKETQYF.

V usage is TRBV19 and J usage is TRBJ2-1; D not resolved. The CDR3 runs to 15 residues. V dropped 1 base and J dropped 4 bases, with 11 bases sitting between them. Germline V CDR1 and CDR2: LNHDA, SQIVND (reference sequence). CDR3 amino acids: CASSIVRGSYNEQFF. CDR3 sequence (DNA): TGTGCCAGTAGTATAGTACGAGGCTCATACAATGAGCAGTTCTTC.

This clone was seen only once. The rearrangement links TRBV2 to TRBJ1-5, with D hard to call. This CDR3 has 15 amino acids. CDR1 and CDR2 from the germline V gene are SNHLY and FYNNEI. The ends were cut back, 4 bases at V and 0 bases at J, with 10 bases in the middle. The CDR3 region is CASSGLRYSNQPQHF. In nucleotides, the CDR3 is TGTGCCAGCAGTGGGTTAAGGTATAGCAATCAGCCCCAGCATTTT.

In its sample, this clone was seen a few times. V is TRBV30 and J is TRBJ1-3, with D perhaps matching TRBD1 (5 bases). Trimming took off 1 base at V and 0 bases at J, with 13 bases between the two ends. Germline loops: CDR1 GTSNPN, CDR2 SVGIG (reference sequence). The CDR3 covers 16 residues. CDR3 coding DNA: TGTGCCTGGAGTGGAAGCAGGGACTTCTCTGGAAACACCATATATTTT. This encodes CAWSGSRDFSGNTIYF.

The rearrangement links TRBV6-1 to TRBJ2-1; 10 bases line up with TRBD2. Germline CDR1 MNHNS, CDR2 SASEGT. The V gene end was trimmed by 1 base and the J gene end by 9 bases; junction bases not matched to a gene: 6. The CDR3 is 15 residues long. Written as DNA, the CDR3 is TGTGCCAGCAGTGAAGGGATAGCGGGAGGTTTTGAGCAGTTCTTC. This codes for CASSEGIAGGFEQFF.

The V call is TRBV28, the J call TRBJ1-5; D unresolved. Per the germline V gene, CDR1 is MDHEN and CDR2 is SYDVKM. Trimming left V 7 bases short and J 4 bases short, with 14 bases between. The CDR3 is 14 residues long. The CDR3 spells CASTLRRENQPQHF. CDR3 nucleotides: TGTGCCAGCACTCTCAGGAGGGAAAATCAGCCCCAGCATTTT. Based on the CDR3 plus reference TRBV28 and TRBJ1-5, the full variable domain is DVKVTQSSRYLVKRTGEKVFLECVQDMDHENMFWYRQDPGLGLRLIYFSYDVKMKEKGDIPEGYSVSREKKERFSLILESASTNQTSMYLCASTLRRENQPQHFGDGTRLSIL.

J is TRBJ2-5 and V is TRBV29-1, with 8 nucleotides matching TRBD2. Germline-derived CDR1 and CDR2 are SQVTM and ANQGSEA. V dropped 6 bases and J dropped 2; count of bases not matched to a gene: 5. The CDR3 totals 13 residues. CDR3 loop: CSVATSAQETQYF. DNA for the CDR3: TGCAGCGTGGCGACTAGCGCTCAAGAGACCCAGTACTTC.

The chain employs TRBV19 and TRBJ1-1; TRBD1 is a possible D gene (6 bases). The CDR3 spans 15 residues. The ends were cut back, 2 bases at V and 6 bases at J, with 16 bases in the middle. Germline CDR1 LNHDA, CDR2 SQIVND (reference sequence). CDR3 protein: CASSIRDTGFAEAFF. For the CDR3, the DNA is TGTGCCAGTAGTATACGGGATACAGGGTTCGCTGAAGCTTTCTTT. The full variable domain, completed using reference TRBV19 and TRBJ1-1, is DGGITQSPKYLFRKEGQNVTLSCEQNLNHDAMYWYRQDPGQGLRLIYYSQIVNDFQKGDIAEGYSVSREKKESFPLTVTSAQKNPTAFYLCASSIRDTGFAEAFFGQGTRLTVV.

This clone was picked up one time. This chain joins TRBV6-1 and TRBJ2-3, with D unresolved. The CDR3 is 12 amino acids. V lost 2 bases and J 4 bases, leaving 4 bases between the germline ends. Germline V gene sequence: CDR1 MNHNS, CDR2 SASEGT. Written as DNA, the CDR3 is TGTGCCAGCAGTGAATTTGCAGATACGCAGTATTTT. Protein product: CASSEFADTQYF.

This clone was seen at least ten times. The chain employs TRBV6-1 and TRBJ2-7; tentative D call: TRBD1 (6 bases). Germline CDR1 reads MNHNS; CDR2 reads SASEGT. The CDR3 spans 15 residues. Trimming stripped 2 bases from V and 0 bases from J, with 11 bases between. CDR3 in DNA: TGTGCCAGCAGTGAACGACAGGACCACTCCTACGAGCAGTACTTC. Protein sequence: CASSERQDHSYEQYF.

As to this clone: Other DNA variants within this sample encode the same CDR3. CDR3 amino acids: CASSPSGTYEQYF. Written as DNA, the CDR3 is TGTGCCAGCAGCCCCTCGGGGACCTACGAGCAGTACTTC. This chain links TRBV7-9 with TRBJ2-7; D may be TRBD2 (5 bases). Germline V CDR1 and CDR2: SEHNR, FQNEAQ (reference sequence). This CDR3 comprises 13 residues. With 5 bases removed from V and 2 bases from J, the gap between germline ends came to 10 bases.

Turning to this clone: Its ends do not fully match the called genes, so a read error is possible. DNA for the CDR3: TGCGCCAGCAGCCAAGGAGCGGGCAGCGGGGTCCGCTACGAGCAGTACTTC. It codes for CASSQGAGSGVRYEQYF. The chain carries TRBV7-9 and TRBJ2-7; 7 positions match TRBD2. This CDR3 comprises 17 residues. Per germline, CDR1 SEHNR and CDR2 FQNEAQ (reference sequence).

The chain carries TRBV28 and TRBJ1-2; 8 bases fit TRBD1. CDR1 is MDHEN and CDR2 is SYDVKM in the germline V gene. V was pared by 6 bases and J by 4 bases, with 10 bases of the junction left unmatched. This CDR3 spans 15 amino acids. CDR3 sequence: CASRDQGAFGYGYTF. The CDR3 DNA reads TGTGCCAGCAGAGATCAGGGGGCGTTTGGCTATGGCTACACCTTC.

V gene TRBV19 combines with J gene TRBJ2-5; D is possibly TRBD1 (6 bases). Trimming pared 3 bases from V and 5 bases from J, leaving 19 bases between. The CDR3 totals 16 residues. The V gene's germline CDR1 is LNHDA and CDR2 SQIVND (reference sequence). This CDR3 reads CASSMGSGSTGETQYF. The DNA for the CDR3 is TGTGCCAGTAGTATGGGAAGTGGATCTACAGGGGAGACCCAGTACTTC.

This clone showed up just a few times. The chain is built from TRBV7-9 and TRBJ1-1; a weak D match, TRBD1 (5 bases). V dropped 5 bases and J dropped 5 bases, with 15 bases sitting between them. The CDR3 has 14 amino acids. Germline V gene data show CDR1 as SEHNR and CDR2 as FQNEAQ (reference sequence). CDR3 sequence reads: CASSLDGGGTEAFF. In DNA form, the CDR3 reads TGTGCCAGCAGCCTCGACGGTGGGGGGACTGAAGCTTTCTTT.

V is TRBV6-4 and J is TRBJ2-1; maybe TRBD2 (6 bases). Germline-derived CDR1 and CDR2 are MRHNA and SNTAGT. The CDR3 sequence is 15 residues long. The V end was cut by 2 bases, the J end by 2 bases, with 10 bases between. The CDR3 DNA reads as TGTGCCAGCAGTGACCAGGAGGGCCCCTACAATGAGCAGTTCTTC. The encoded protein is CASSDQEGPYNEQFF.

For the CDR3, the DNA is TGTGCCTGGACACAGGGGGGCGCCTACAATGAGCAGTTCTTC. This codes for CAWTQGGAYNEQFF. The genes are TRBV30 and TRBJ2-1; 8 positions match TRBD1. This CDR3 comprises 14 residues. Germline CDR1 and CDR2: GTSNPN and SVGIG (reference sequence). With 4 bases clipped from V and 2 bases from J, the junction kept 4 bases outside the gene matches.

This chain connects TRBV15 to TRBJ2-2; 9 nucleotides line up with TRBD2. This CDR3 has 18 residues. Germline V gives CDR1 LNHNV, CDR2 YYDKDF (reference sequence). V lost 1 base to trimming and J lost 3 bases; unmatched junction nucleotides: 9. CDR3 loop: CATSRGGVAGVYTGELFF. The CDR3 nucleotides read TGTGCCACCAGCAGAGGTGGGGTAGCGGGAGTCTACACCGGGGAGCTGTTTTTT.